This TCR beta chain comes out of a study of blood T cell repertoires in COVID-19. The germline gives CDR1 SGHVS, CDR2 FQNEAQ. The CDR3 runs to 16 residues. Trimming pared 5 bases from V and 5 bases from J, leaving 21 bases between. Produced via immunoSEQ multiplex PCR; TCRdb's table is partial and in-frame only. The repertoire includes roughly 150,000 clones, 84% of them detected once, and roughly 3.8% sits in the top ten. Recruits, aged about 18 to 100 years, lived in 20 to 30 US areas. Cohort placement rested on clinical history that participants reported themselves. The chain joins TRBV7-8 to TRBJ1-2; unclear D gene. The sequencing input was PBMCs or T cells enriched from blood (not recorded which). The sequence derives from a man aged 45 to 65 in a cohort exposed to, infected with or recovered from COVID-19 (not recorded which). The DNA for the CDR3 is TGTGCCAGCAGCACCACCCCGGCGGCGGGTCTATATGGCTACACCTTC. Amino acids: CASSTTPAAGLYGYTF.